This T cell receptor beta chain is from a study of technical replicates of blood from a handful of donors (TCRdb year 2017). To note about this clone: The clone's antigen remains unknown. No per-base quality is available; no much larger clone lies one base away.

The method was the immunoSEQ multiplex PCR assay. TCRdb obtained this table from immuneACCESS and retained in-frame rearrangements with V and J assigned. These tables miss some clones; where compared with another copy, unresolved V genes account for less than half of the shortfall, and the remainder is unexplained. The sample has around 80,000 clones on record, 95% to 98% of them singletons. The biggest ten clones account for approximately 0.15% of the sample. Cut back by 6 bases and 0 bases, the V and J ends lie 14 bases apart. The CDR3 starts with the cysteine, ends with the phenylalanine, and has 15 residues. The CDR3 DNA has 45 bases and is translated from base 1. The germline V gene yields SGHDN for CDR1 and FVKESK for CDR2.

This receptor chain uses TRBV14 and TRBJ1-1; the D gene lacks a confident call. Sequencing was carried out using T cells isolated from PBMCs. This receptor was obtained from a human donor in good health. The CDR3 protein: CASSRLEYMNTEAFF. The DNA is as follows: TGTGCCAGCAGTCGCCTGGAGTACATGAACACTGAAGCTTTCTTT. With the portions outside the CDR3 filled from the reference TRBV14 and TRBJ1-1 genes, the complete variable region becomes EAGVTQFPSHSVIEKGQTVTLRCDPISGHDNLYWYRRVMGKEIKFLLHFVKESKQDESGMPNNRFLAERTGGTYSTLKVQPAELEDSGVYFCASSRLEYMNTEAFFGQGTRLTVV.